The 22 T cell receptor beta chains below come from one sample, sequenced in a study of shared clonotypes between healthy human individuals. Profiling relied on immunoSEQ multiplex PCR, and the TCRdb table lists in-frame clones only, not all of them. Among around 2.1 million clones listed, just over 90% were seen once. Naive CD8 cells, CD45RO-negative and positively selected for CCR7, excluded terminally differentiated effector memory CD45RA+ cells. What was sequenced was naive CD8+ T cells from PBMCs. Receptors originate from a man between 18 and 29 years old in good health. Some clones in this sample may be carry-over from other donors' samples.

The rearrangement uses TRBV28 and TRBJ2-7; D is unresolved. The CDR3 consists of 13 residues. V was cut by 2 bases and J by 3 bases, with 8 bases left in between. Germline loops: CDR1 MDHEN, CDR2 SYDVKM. The CDR3 here is CASSLVPRYEQYF. The CDR3 DNA reads as TGTGCCAGCAGTTTAGTACCGCGCTACGAGCAGTACTTC.

V is TRBV28 and J is TRBJ1-1; no reliable D call. Germline CDR1 and CDR2: MDHEN and SYDVKM. The CDR3 totals 12 residues. V lost 6 bases, J lost 11 bases, and 16 bases lay in between. The CDR3, as DNA: TGTGCCAGCAGCAATCGGACCCGGCCCGCTTTCTTT. It encodes CASSNRTRPAFF. Filled out from reference TRBV28 and TRBJ1-1, the complete variable domain reads DVKVTQSSRYLVKRTGEKVFLECVQDMDHENMFWYRQDPGLGLRLIYFSYDVKMKEKGDIPEGYSVSREKKERFSLILESASTNQTSMYLCASSNRTRPAFFGQGTRLTVV.

This rearrangement joins TRBV19 to TRBJ1-5, with a weak D call TRBD1 (6 bases). Germline values: CDR1 LNHDA, CDR2 SQIVND (reference sequence). Between the trimmed V and J ends, which lost 4 bases and 3 bases, there was a span of 13 bases. CDR3 length: 15 amino acids. The CDR3 is CASSTGQSHNQPQHF. The CDR3 DNA reads as TGTGCCAGTAGTACCGGACAGTCCCACAATCAGCCCCAGCATTTT.

To note about this clone: This specimen includes other DNA sequences encoding the same CDR3. The chain carries TRBV28 and TRBJ1-2; D is unclear. The CDR3 totals 13 residues. Trimming pared 2 bases from V and 2 bases from J, leaving 6 bases between. Germline values: CDR1 MDHEN, CDR2 SYDVKM. CDR3 coding DNA: TGTGCCAGCAGTTTAGTTCGCAACTATGGCTACACCTTC. This sequence encodes CASSLVRNYGYTF.

V and J are TRBV4-1 and TRBJ2-7; D unclear. With 3 bases removed from V and 0 bases from J, the gap between germline ends came to 12 bases. The germline gives CDR1 MGHRA, CDR2 YSYEKL. The length of the CDR3 is 15 residues. The CDR3 coding sequence is TGCGCCAGCAGCCAGGTTCTCGTGAGCTCCTACGAGCAGTACTTC. This encodes CASSQVLVSSYEQYF.

Regarding this clone: Other nucleotide sequences from this sample produce the same CDR3. The chain couples TRBV19 to TRBJ1-1; 7 bases fit TRBD1. V lost 4 bases and J lost 7; bases outside the gene matches: 3. The CDR3 sequence is 12 residues long. Germline V gene data show CDR1 as LNHDA and CDR2 as SQIVND (reference sequence). CDR3 sequence (DNA): TGTGCCAGTAGTACCCGGACAGGTGAAGCTTTCTTT. It encodes CASSTRTGEAFF.

Points on this clone: Other DNA sequences of this sample code for an identical CDR3. The V and J genes are TRBV7-2 and TRBJ2-1, with 8 bases aligning to TRBD1. The CDR3 spans 12 residues. Germline lookup yields CDR1 SGHTA and CDR2 FQGNSA. J gave up 8 bases and V 5 bases, and 2 bases lay outside the gene matches. The CDR3 region is CASSPRGHEQFF. DNA of the CDR3: TGTGCCAGCAGCCCCAGGGGGCATGAGCAGTTCTTC.

This chain links TRBV7-9 with TRBJ1-5, with D perhaps TRBD1 (6 bases). CDR3 size: 13 residues. Germline CDR1 is SEHNR and CDR2 is FQNEAQ (reference sequence). V shed 4 bases and J shed 7 bases, with 11 bases lying between them. This CDR3 reads CASSWKGDQPQHF. In nucleotides, the CDR3 is TGTGCCAGCAGCTGGAAGGGGGACCAGCCCCAGCATTTT.

The CDR3 reads CASSWLAGGNADEQFF. As DNA, the CDR3 is TGTGCCAGCAGTTGGCTAGCGGGAGGAAATGCGGATGAGCAGTTCTTC. The rearrangement links TRBV28 to TRBJ2-1, with TRBD2 identical over 11 bases. Unmatched junction bases numbered 10, after V lost 4 bases and J lost 8 bases. Germline CDR1 reads MDHEN; CDR2 reads SYDVKM. The CDR3 runs 16 residues.

With respect to this clone: Distinct nucleotide sequences in the sample also encode this CDR3. The chain combines TRBV7-9 with TRBJ2-7; 11 positions match TRBD2. The CDR3 spans 15 residues. The V segment lost 5 bases and the J segment 1 base; nucleotides outside the gene matches: 4. CDR1 is SEHNR, CDR2 FQNEAQ, per germline (reference sequence). CDR3 region: CASSPGTSGSYEQYF. The CDR3 coding sequence is TGTGCCAGCAGCCCAGGGACTAGCGGATCCTACGAGCAGTACTTC.

The V and J genes are TRBV7-9 and TRBJ2-7; D remains unclear. The CDR3 totals 15 residues. Germline V CDR1 and CDR2: SEHNR, FQNEAQ (reference sequence). The V end lost 5 bases, the J end lost 3 bases, and 17 bases lay between the germline ends. CDR3: CASSPPDTRGYEQYF. In DNA, the CDR3 is TGTGCCAGCAGCCCCCCCGACACGCGCGGCTACGAGCAGTACTTC.

The rearrangement joins TRBV27 to TRBJ2-1; 8 bases align to TRBD2. The ends lost 1 base at V and 9 bases at J; junction bases unmatched: 8. CDR1 is MNHEY, CDR2 SMNVEV, per germline (reference sequence). This CDR3 comprises 15 residues. The CDR3 nucleotides are TGTGCCAGCAGTTTATGGGCGGGAGGTTACGGTGAGCAGTTCTTC. Its protein product is CASSLWAGGYGEQFF.

The chain combines TRBV7-9 with TRBJ2-7; TRBD1 agrees at 7 bases. Germline CDR1 and CDR2: SEHNR and FQNEAQ (reference sequence). V lost 5 bases, J lost 7 bases, and 17 bases stayed unmatched. The CDR3 runs to 16 residues. This chain's CDR3 is CASSPKRTGDTNEQYF. The DNA for the CDR3 is TGTGCCAGCAGCCCGAAACGAACAGGGGATACTAATGAGCAGTACTTC.

The V and J genes are TRBV7-3 and TRBJ2-2; TRBD1 matches at 9 bases. J was trimmed by 4 bases and V by 4 bases; bases with no gene match: 10. There are 17 residues in the CDR3. The germline gives CDR1 SGHTA, CDR2 FQGTGA. The CDR3 DNA sequence: TGTGCCAGCAGCTGGACAGGGGTAGATCTGGGCACCGGGGAGCTGTTTTTT. Its translation: CASSWTGVDLGTGELFF.

J is TRBJ2-3 and V is TRBV9; perhaps TRBD1 as D (7 bases). The CDR3 has 14 amino acids. Per germline, CDR1 SGDLS and CDR2 YYNGEE. Trimming removed 4 bases from V and 5 bases from J, with 14 bases in between. The CDR3: CASSPRGAGDTQYF. CDR3 in DNA: TGTGCCAGCAGCCCCAGGGGGGCGGGAGATACGCAGTATTTT.

V is TRBV9 and J is TRBJ1-1; no firm D call. This CDR3 spans 14 amino acids. V shed 3 bases and J shed 0 bases, with 9 bases lying between them. In germline, CDR1 is SGDLS, CDR2 YYNGEE. CDR3 amino acids: CASSGGSLNTEAFF. CDR3 nucleotides: TGTGCCAGCAGCGGCGGATCTCTGAACACTGAAGCTTTCTTT.

The sample holds one count of this clone. This chain links TRBV9 with TRBJ2-1, with D unclear. Germline V CDR1 and CDR2: SGDLS, YYNGEE. V lost 0 bases, J lost 7 bases, and 11 bases lay in between. This CDR3 contains 14 residues. CDR3 region: CASSVGEGRNEQFF. The CDR3 nucleotides read TGTGCCAGCAGCGTAGGCGAAGGGCGTAATGAGCAGTTCTTC.

This chain uses TRBV28 with TRBJ1-1; D is unclear. CDR3 length equals 15 residues. The germline CDR1 and CDR2 sequences are MDHEN and SYDVKM. V dropped 5 bases and J dropped 7 bases, with 20 bases sitting between them. Here the CDR3 reads CASSPHAPLASEAFF. The CDR3 bases are TGTGCCAGCAGTCCACACGCCCCACTGGCCAGTGAAGCTTTCTTT.

The V call is TRBV5-4, the J call TRBJ2-5, with TRBD1 matching over 9 bases. CDR1 and CDR2 from the germline V gene are SGHNT and YYREEE (reference sequence). The CDR3 is 16 residues long. With 2 bases clipped from V and 3 bases from J, the junction kept 8 bases outside the gene matches. The CDR3 DNA reads as TGTGCCAGCAGCTTCGCCCCGCGGACAGGGGAAGAGACCCAGTACTTC. Its protein is CASSFAPRTGEETQYF.

This clone was detected only a few times. This chain links TRBV19 with TRBJ2-1; unclear D gene. CDR1 is LNHDA and CDR2 is SQIVND in the germline V gene (reference sequence). This CDR3 spans 15 amino acids. V was shortened by 4 bases and J by 0 bases, with 10 bases between the two germline ends. The CDR3 protein is CASSKWVHSYNEQFF. CDR3 in DNA: TGTGCCAGTAGTAAATGGGTCCACTCCTACAATGAGCAGTTCTTC.

The chain recombines TRBV11-3 with TRBJ1-5; weak D call: TRBD1 (6 bases). The CDR3 length is 18 residues. Trimming cost V 5 bases and J 2 bases, with 22 bases left between them. Per germline, CDR1 SGHNT and CDR2 YENEEA. The CDR3 DNA sequence: TGTGCCAGCAGCCCTGGGACATTCAGAGTGTGTTGCAATCAGCCCCAGCATTTT. Translation gives CASSPGTFRVCCNQPQHF.

V usage is TRBV6-5 and J usage is TRBJ2-7; perhaps TRBD2 as D (6 bases). The CDR3 length is 15 residues. V lost 5 bases and J lost 5, with 19 bases in between. Germline V gene sequence: CDR1 MNHEY, CDR2 SVGAGI. The CDR3 sequence: CASSQDYRKPDEQYF. CDR3 in DNA: TGTGCCAGCAGTCAGGACTACAGGAAACCGGACGAGCAGTACTTC.